This note documents a single T cell receptor beta chain sequence. Researchers generated cDNA in eight separate reactions per sample. The template-switching step introduced UMIs that carried a 6-nucleotide sample barcode. TCRdb re-called the 5' RACE reads and shows each CDR3 protein once, DNA omitted. This sample's table has about 420,000 distinct CDR3 sequences. The sample comes from a study of monozygotic twins with inflammatory bowel disease. The CDR3 is 18 residues long. This TCR was sampled from a human donor with ulcerative colitis or Crohn's disease, or a healthy co-twin of an affected twin (not recorded which). What was sequenced was blood. The chain carries TRBV21-1 and TRBJ2-6; checking the TCRdb D call of TRBD2 is not possible without DNA. TRBV21-1 is a pseudogene segment. This chain's CDR3 is CASSKKIGGEPGANVLTF.